This TCR beta chain was recorded in a study of CD8 T cells in ankylosing spondylitis. TCRdb fed the 5' RACE reads into MiXCR, producing one record per CDR3 protein. The sample lists about 460,000 distinct CDR3 sequences, roughly 5% occurring once. This clonotype was picked up a small number of times. Its antigen remains unidentified. V gave up 3 bases and J gave up 6 bases, with 24 bases separating them. Germline CDR1 reads ENHRY; CDR2 reads SYGVKD. This CDR3 region has 17 residues. Study outcomes and limitations: As reported, disease-linked clones showed significant enrichment in matched ankylosing spondylitis synovial fluid. A TCR beta motif of eight highly homologous variants appeared characteristic of ankylosing spondylitis blood.

This chain uses TRBV10-3 with TRBJ2-7, with D possibly being TRBD1 (7 bases). The clonotype was recovered from a male donor with ankylosing spondylitis. The sample taken for sequencing was blood, either unsorted or a sorted T cell fraction (not recorded which). In DNA form, the CDR3 reads TGTGCCATCAGTGACCCGGGACAGCCGGGGGCCCATCTCGAGCAGTACTTC. This gives the protein CAISDPGQPGAHLEQYF.